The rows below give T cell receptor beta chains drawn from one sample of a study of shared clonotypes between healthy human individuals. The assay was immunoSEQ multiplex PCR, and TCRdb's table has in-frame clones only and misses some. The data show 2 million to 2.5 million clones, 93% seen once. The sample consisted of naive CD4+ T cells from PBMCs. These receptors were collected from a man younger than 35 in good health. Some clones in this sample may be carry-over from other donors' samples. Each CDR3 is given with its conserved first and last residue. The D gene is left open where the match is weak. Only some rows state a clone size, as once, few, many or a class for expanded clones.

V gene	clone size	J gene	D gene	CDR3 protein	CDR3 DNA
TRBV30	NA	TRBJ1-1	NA	CAWSQVATEAFF	TGTGCCTGGAGTCAGGTGGCCACTGAAGCTTTCTTT
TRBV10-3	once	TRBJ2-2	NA	CAISERAANTGELFF	TGTGCCATCAGTGAGAGAGCTGCGAACACCGGGGAGCTGTTTTTT
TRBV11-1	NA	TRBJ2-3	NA	CASSRALPLGDTQYF	TGTGCCAGCAGCCGTGCGTTACCCTTGGGAGATACGCAGTATTTT
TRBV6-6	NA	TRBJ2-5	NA	CASSYASAQETQYF	TGTGCCAGCAGTTACGCGTCAGCACAAGAGACCCAGTACTTC
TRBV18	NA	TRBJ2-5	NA	CASSLTPQETQYF	TGTGCCAGCTCCCTGACACCCCAAGAGACCCAGTACTTC
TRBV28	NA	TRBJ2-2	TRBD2	CASSRGTSYTGELFF	TGTGCCAGCAGTCGAGGGACTAGCTACACCGGGGAGCTGTTTTTT
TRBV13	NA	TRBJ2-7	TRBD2	CASSPQRQGGFFRLAGGPAYEQYF	TGTGCCAGCAGCCCCCAGCGACAGGGAGGGTTTTTTAGGCTAGCGGGAGGGCCGGCCTACGAGCAGTACTTC
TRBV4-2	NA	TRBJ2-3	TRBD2	CASSQAASGGYTDTQYF	TGTGCCAGCAGCCAAGCGGCTAGCGGGGGTTACACAGATACGCAGTATTTT
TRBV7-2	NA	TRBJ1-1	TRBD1	CASSLVGTGYTEAFF	TGTGCCAGCAGCTTAGTCGGGACAGGGTACACTGAAGCTTTCTTT
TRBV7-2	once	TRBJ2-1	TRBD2	CASSFAASGYNEQFF	TGTGCCAGCAGCTTCGCGGCTAGCGGGTACAATGAGCAGTTCTTC
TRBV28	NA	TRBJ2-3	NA	CATLAGDTQYF	TGTGCCACCTTGGCGGGCGATACGCAGTATTTT
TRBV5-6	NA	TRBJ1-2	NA	CASSLRWPQLTYGYTF	TGTGCCAGCAGCTTGAGATGGCCCCAGCTGACTTATGGCTACACCTTC
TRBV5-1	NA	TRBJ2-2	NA	CASSLDREIGELFF	TGCGCCAGCAGCTTGGATCGAGAGATCGGGGAGCTGTTTTTT
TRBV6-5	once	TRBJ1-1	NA	CASSYQGNTEAFF	TGTGCCAGCAGTTACCAGGGGAACACTGAAGCTTTCTTT
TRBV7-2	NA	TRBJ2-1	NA	CASSPRTPPHEQFF	TGTGCCAGCAGCCCCAGGACCCCGCCCCATGAGCAGTTCTTC
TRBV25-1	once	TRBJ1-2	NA	CASSSSPSYGYTF	TGTGCCAGCAGTTCATCGCCATCCTATGGCTACACCTTC
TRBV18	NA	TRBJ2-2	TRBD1	CASSPRTRGSTGELFF	TGTGCCAGCTCACCAAGGACCAGGGGGAGCACCGGGGAGCTGTTTTTT
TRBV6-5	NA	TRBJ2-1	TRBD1	CASSYLRTGGGNEQFF	TGTGCCAGCAGTTACCTGCGGACAGGGGGCGGAAATGAGCAGTTCTTC
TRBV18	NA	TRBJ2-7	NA	CASSPFGTLVGYEQYF	TGTGCCAGCTCACCATTTGGGACCCTGGTTGGGTACGAGCAGTACTTC
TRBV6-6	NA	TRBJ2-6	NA	CASSYSDTSGANVLTF	TGTGCCAGCAGTTATTCCGACACGTCGGGGGCCAACGTCCTGACTTTC
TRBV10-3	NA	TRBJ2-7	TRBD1	CAISESGTGYYEQYF	TGTGCCATCAGTGAGTCGGGGACAGGATACTACGAGCAGTACTTC
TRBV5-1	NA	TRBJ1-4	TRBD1	CASSIGTGGPNEKLFF	TGCGCCAGCAGCATCGGGACAGGGGGGCCTAATGAAAAACTGTTTTTT